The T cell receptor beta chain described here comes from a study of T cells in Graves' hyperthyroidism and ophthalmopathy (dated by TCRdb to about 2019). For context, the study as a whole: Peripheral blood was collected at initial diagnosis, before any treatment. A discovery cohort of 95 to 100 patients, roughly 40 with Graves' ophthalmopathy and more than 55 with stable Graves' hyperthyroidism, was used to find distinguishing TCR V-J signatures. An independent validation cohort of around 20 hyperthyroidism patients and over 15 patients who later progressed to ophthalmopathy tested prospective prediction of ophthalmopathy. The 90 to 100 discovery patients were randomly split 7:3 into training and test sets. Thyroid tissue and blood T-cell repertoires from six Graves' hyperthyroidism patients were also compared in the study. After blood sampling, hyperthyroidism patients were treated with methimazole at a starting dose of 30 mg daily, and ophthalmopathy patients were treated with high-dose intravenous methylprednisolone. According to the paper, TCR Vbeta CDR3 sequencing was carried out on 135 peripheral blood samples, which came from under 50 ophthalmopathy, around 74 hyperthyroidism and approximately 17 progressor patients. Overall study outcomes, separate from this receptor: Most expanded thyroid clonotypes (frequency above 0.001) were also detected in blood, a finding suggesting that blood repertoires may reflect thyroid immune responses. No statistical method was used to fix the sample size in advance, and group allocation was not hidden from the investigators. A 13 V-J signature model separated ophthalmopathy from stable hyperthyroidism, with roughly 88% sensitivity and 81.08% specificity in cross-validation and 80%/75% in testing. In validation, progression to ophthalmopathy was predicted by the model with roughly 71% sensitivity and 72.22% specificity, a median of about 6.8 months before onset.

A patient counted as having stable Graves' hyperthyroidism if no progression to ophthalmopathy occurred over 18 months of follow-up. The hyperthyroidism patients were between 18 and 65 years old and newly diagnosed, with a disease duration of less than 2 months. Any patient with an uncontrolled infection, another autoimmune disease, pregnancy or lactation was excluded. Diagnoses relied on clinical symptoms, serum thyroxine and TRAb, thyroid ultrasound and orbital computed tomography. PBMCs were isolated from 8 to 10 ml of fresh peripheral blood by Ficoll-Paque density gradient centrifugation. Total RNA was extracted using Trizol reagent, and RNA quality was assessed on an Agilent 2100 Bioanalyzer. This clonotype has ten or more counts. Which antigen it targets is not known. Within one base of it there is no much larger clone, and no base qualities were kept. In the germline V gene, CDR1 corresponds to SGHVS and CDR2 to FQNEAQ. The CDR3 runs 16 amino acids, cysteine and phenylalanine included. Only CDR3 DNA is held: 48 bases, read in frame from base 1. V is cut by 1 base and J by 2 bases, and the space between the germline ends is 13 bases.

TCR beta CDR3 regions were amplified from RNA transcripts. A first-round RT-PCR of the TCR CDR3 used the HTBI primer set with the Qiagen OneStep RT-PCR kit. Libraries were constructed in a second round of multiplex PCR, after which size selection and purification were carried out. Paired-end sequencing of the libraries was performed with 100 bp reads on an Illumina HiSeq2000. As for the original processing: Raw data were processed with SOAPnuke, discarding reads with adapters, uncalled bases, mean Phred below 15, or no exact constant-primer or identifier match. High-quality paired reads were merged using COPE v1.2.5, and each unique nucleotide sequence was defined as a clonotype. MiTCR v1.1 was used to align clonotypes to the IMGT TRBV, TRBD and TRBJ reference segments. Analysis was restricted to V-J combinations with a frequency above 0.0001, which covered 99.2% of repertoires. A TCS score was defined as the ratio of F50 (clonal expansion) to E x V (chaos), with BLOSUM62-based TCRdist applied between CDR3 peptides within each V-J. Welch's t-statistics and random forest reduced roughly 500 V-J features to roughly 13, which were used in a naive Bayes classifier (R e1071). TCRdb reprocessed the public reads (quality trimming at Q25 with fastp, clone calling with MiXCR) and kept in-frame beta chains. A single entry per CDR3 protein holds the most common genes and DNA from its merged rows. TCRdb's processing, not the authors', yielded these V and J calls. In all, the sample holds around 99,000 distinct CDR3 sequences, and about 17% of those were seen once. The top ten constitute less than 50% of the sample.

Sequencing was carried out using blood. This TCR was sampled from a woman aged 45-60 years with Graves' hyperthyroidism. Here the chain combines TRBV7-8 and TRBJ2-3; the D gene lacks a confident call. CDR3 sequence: CASSLVSSANTDTQYF. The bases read TGTGCCAGCAGCTTAGTATCCAGCGCCAACACAGATACGCAGTATTTT.